This T cell receptor (beta chain) derives from a study of cytomegalovirus exposure and HLA in healthy donors. V lost 6 bases to trimming and J lost 6 bases; unmatched junction nucleotides: 12. This CDR3 comprises 15 residues. Germline lookup yields CDR1 MDHEN and CDR2 SYDVKM. PCR primers comprised 60 Vbeta and 13 Jbeta primers. TCRdb's copy holds only in-frame clones and misses some; the assay was immunoSEQ multiplex PCR. The sample includes 300,000 or so clones, approximately 84% seen only once; the top ten take approximately 2%. The receptor's source is a woman in her forties in good health and CMV-seropositive. V gene TRBV28 combines with J gene TRBJ2-7; TRBD1 agrees at 9 bases. Sample: PBMCs. CDR3: CASSSTGGPVGEQYF. The CDR3 bases are TGTGCCAGCAGCTCCACAGGGGGCCCTGTCGGCGAGCAGTACTTC.